The source of this T cell receptor (beta chain) is a study of neurological immune-mediated disorders. Trimming stripped 7 bases from V and 5 bases from J, with 11 bases between. CDR1 and CDR2 from the germline V gene are MNHEY and SVGEGT. The CDR3 totals 13 residues. This clonotype was counted at least ten times. Over 200 million TCR-beta sequences from 15-18 subjects came from every sequencing run. One entry per CDR3 protein, called by TCRdb with MiXCR from the 5' RACE reads. Of fewer than 55,000 distinct CDR3 sequences listed, over 6% are singletons. The origin of this receptor is a woman aged 40 to 50 in good health. The specimen was CD4+ T cells from blood. V and J are TRBV6-2 or TRBV6-3 and TRBJ1-4; D is unclear. The CDR3 region is CASKPGPNEKLFF. CDR3 in DNA: TGTGCCAGCAAACCGGGCCCGAATGAAAAACTGTTTTTT.